The clone carrying this T cell receptor beta chain was seen repeatedly, ten times or more. Antigen unknown. This sample stems from a study of response to subunit inactivated influenza vaccine. Notes on the study in general: Seasonal influenza vaccination, on each occasion, was suggested by the authors to recruit few new T cells.

In TCRdb, the RT-PCR reads were re-called with MiXCR into one record per CDR3 protein. This table holds hundreds of thousands of distinct CDR3 sequences, 6.5% to 8% found once. Germline V lookup: CDR1 SGHDT, CDR2 YYEEEE. This CDR3 region has 14 residues. V gave up 2 bases and J gave up 7 bases, with 10 bases separating them. This TCR was recovered from a man between 50 and 69 years old who received an inactivated influenza vaccine. Sequenced material: PBMCs from blood, taken around 25 months after vaccination. The chain recombines TRBV5-6 with TRBJ1-6; no clear D. The CDR3, as DNA: TGTGCCAGCAGCTTACCGGCGTGGAATTCACCCCTCCACTTT. It is translated as CASSLPAWNSPLHF.